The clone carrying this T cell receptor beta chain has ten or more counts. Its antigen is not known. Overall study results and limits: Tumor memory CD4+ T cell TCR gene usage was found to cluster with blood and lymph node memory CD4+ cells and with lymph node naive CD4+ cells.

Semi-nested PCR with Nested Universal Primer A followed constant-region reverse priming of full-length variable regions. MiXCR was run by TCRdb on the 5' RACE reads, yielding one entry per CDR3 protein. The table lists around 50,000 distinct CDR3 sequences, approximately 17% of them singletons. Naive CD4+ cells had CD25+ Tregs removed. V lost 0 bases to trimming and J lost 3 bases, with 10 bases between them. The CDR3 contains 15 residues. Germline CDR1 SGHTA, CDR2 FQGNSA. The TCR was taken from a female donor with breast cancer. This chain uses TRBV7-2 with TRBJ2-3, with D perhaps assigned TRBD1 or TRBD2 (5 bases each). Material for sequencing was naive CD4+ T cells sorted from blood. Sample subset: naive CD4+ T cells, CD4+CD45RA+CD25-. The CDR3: CASSLAGETTDTQYF. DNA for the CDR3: TGTGCCAGCAGCTTAGCGGGGGAGACAACAGATACGCAGTATTTT.